The 3 T cell receptor beta chains below all came from one sample that was sequenced in a study of CD8+CD57+ T cells in acquired aplastic anemia. Sequencing was done on patients that had shown CD8+CD57+ cell expansion by flow cytometry. The study profiled TCR beta VDJ and CDR3 using genomic DNA as template. Each CDR3 protein is one row after TCRdb ran MiXCR on the reads. The repertoire holds hundreds of thousands of distinct CDR3 sequences, around 45% seen once, with roughly 8% in the top ten. Source material: sorted CD4+, CD8+, or CD8+CD57+ T cells (not recorded which) from PBMCs. Source of these receptors: a human donor with aplastic anemia.

V usage is TRBV27 and J usage is TRBJ2-1; D remains unclear. From germline, CDR1 is MNHEY and CDR2 SMNVEV (reference sequence). The CDR3 spans 11 residues. Between the trimmed V and J ends, which lost 4 bases and 6 bases, there was a span of 4 bases. As DNA, the CDR3 is TGTGCCAGCAGTTGGGGCAATGAGCAGTTCTTC. Residues: CASSWGNEQFF.

Points on this clonotype: This could be a read error, since a much larger clone is one nucleotide away. The V gene is TRBV14, the J gene TRBJ2-7, with a tentative D call TRBD2 (6 bases). This CDR3 has 14 residues. CDR1 is SGHDN and CDR2 is FVKESK in the germline V gene. CDR3 amino acids: CAGSQDWRGFEQYF. In nucleotides, the CDR3 is TGTGCCGGCAGCCAAGATTGGAGGGGTTTCGAGCAGTACTTC.

The V call is TRBV24-1, the J call TRBJ2-5; 13 bases match TRBD2. Trimming cost V 12 bases and J 7 bases; bases outside gene matches: 22. The CDR3 loop spans 18 amino acids. The V gene's germline CDR1 is KGHDR and CDR2 SFDVKD. The CDR3 DNA reads TGTGCCGCAGACGTCGGGCGGAGGACTAGCGGGGGCTCTGGGACCCAGTACTTC. Protein sequence: CAADVGRRTSGGSGTQYF.